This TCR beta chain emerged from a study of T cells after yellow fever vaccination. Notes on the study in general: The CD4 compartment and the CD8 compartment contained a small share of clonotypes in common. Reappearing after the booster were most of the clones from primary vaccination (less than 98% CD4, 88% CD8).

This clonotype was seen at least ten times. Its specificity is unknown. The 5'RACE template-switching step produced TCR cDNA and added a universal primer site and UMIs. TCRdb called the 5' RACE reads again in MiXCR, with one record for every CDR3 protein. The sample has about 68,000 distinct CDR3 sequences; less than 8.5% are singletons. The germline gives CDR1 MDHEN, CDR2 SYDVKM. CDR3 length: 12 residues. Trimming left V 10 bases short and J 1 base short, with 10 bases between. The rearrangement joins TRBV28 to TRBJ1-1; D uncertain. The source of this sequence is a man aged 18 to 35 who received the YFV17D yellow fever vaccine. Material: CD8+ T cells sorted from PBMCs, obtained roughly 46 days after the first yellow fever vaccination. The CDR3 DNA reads TGTGCCACCCCTAGGAGGAACACTGAAGCTTTCTTT. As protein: CATPRRNTEAFF. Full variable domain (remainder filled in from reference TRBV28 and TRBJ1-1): DVKVTQSSRYLVKRTGEKVFLECVQDMDHENMFWYRQDPGLGLRLIYFSYDVKMKEKGDIPEGYSVSREKKERFSLILESASTNQTSMYLCATPRRNTEAFFGQGTRLTVV.